Listed here are 15 T cell receptor beta chains from one sample, sequenced in a study of cytomegalovirus exposure and HLA in healthy donors. It was with 60 Vbeta and 13 Jbeta primers that the PCR ran. Generated by immunoSEQ multiplex PCR, the TCRdb table keeps only in-frame clones and is missing some. This sample has fewer than 100,000 clones, with approximately 79% found just once. The specimen was PBMCs. The source is a woman aged 40 to 49 in good health and CMV-seronegative.

The chain employs TRBV7-8 and TRBJ2-1; D possibly corresponds to TRBD1 (8 bases). CDR3 length: 13 residues. Germline CDR1 is SGHVS and CDR2 is FQNEAQ. The V end lost 5 bases, the J end lost 12 bases, and 17 bases lay between the germline ends. CDR3 residues: CASSGTGGVGQFF. As DNA, the CDR3 is TGTGCCAGCAGCGGAACAGGGGGGGTAGGGCAGTTCTTC. Full variable domain (rest looked up from reference TRBV7-8 and TRBJ2-1): GAGVSQSPRYKVAKRGQDVALRCDPISGHVSLFWYQQALGQGPEFLTYFQNEAQLDKSGLPSDRFFAERPEGSVSTLKIQRTQQEDSAVYLCASSGTGGVGQFFGPGTRLTVL.

This rearrangement joins TRBV30 to TRBJ1-4; no reliable D call. Germline lookup yields CDR1 GTSNPN and CDR2 SVGIG (reference sequence). CDR3 length equals 14 residues. V dropped 4 bases and J dropped 6 bases, with 15 bases sitting between them. CDR3 coding DNA: TGTGCCTGGACCCGAGGCTTGTGGGATGAAAAACTGTTTTTT. This encodes CAWTRGLWDEKLFF.

V gene TRBV7-9 combines with J gene TRBJ1-1; maybe TRBD1 (5 bases). Trimming cost V 1 base and J 7 bases, with 10 bases left between them. The CDR3 spans 13 residues. Germline V gene lookup returns CDR1 SEHNR and CDR2 FQNEAQ (reference sequence). The CDR3: CASSLDVRGEAFF. The CDR3 region has the DNA TGTGCCAGCAGCTTAGACGTTAGGGGTGAAGCTTTCTTT.

The chain carries TRBV9 and TRBJ1-5; a possible D gene is TRBD1 (5 bases). Germline V gene sequence: CDR1 SGDLS, CDR2 YYNGEE. The V end lost 0 bases, the J end lost 7 bases, and 11 bases lay between the germline ends. This CDR3 is 14 amino acids long. The CDR3 loop is CASSVDGQKQPQHF. CDR3 nucleotide sequence: TGTGCCAGCAGCGTAGACGGACAAAAGCAGCCCCAGCATTTT.

This clone is a singleton in its sample. The chain joins TRBV10-3 to TRBJ2-7; TRBD2 might be the D (5 bases). The germline CDR1 and CDR2 sequences are ENHRY and SYGVKD. This CDR3 comprises 13 residues. V was pared by 5 bases and J by 4 bases, with 12 bases between. The CDR3 is CAISSRAPYEQYF. CDR3 sequence (DNA): TGTGCCATCAGTTCGAGGGCCCCATACGAGCAGTACTTC.

The CDR3 region has the DNA TGTGCCAGCAGCCCGGGGGGTGATCAGCCCCAGCATTTT. Its protein is CASSPGGDQPQHF. The gene calls are TRBV11-2 and TRBJ1-5; TRBD1 is a possible D gene (5 bases). The V gene lost 5 bases and the J gene lost 5 bases, with 10 bases spanning the gap. CDR1 is SGHAT, CDR2 FQNNGV, per germline. This CDR3 is built from 13 residues. Together with reference TRBV11-2 and TRBJ1-5, the CDR3 gives the full variable domain: EAGVAQSPRYKIIEKRQSVAFWCNPISGHATLYWYQQILGQGPKLLIQFQNNGVVDDSQLPKDRFSAERLKGVDSTLKIQPAKLEDSAVYLCASSPGGDQPQHFGDGTRLSIL.

The chain employs TRBV30 and TRBJ1-6; 7 bases are shared with TRBD1. The CDR3 has 14 amino acids. In germline, CDR1 is GTSNPN, CDR2 SVGIG (reference sequence). V trimming: 5 bases; J trimming: 8 bases; junction bases outside the gene matches: 9. The CDR3 DNA follows: TGTGCCTGGGGGGAAACAGGGGCTTATTCACCCCTCCACTTT. It translates to CAWGETGAYSPLHF.

The genes are TRBV4-2 and TRBJ1-4; no reliable D call. This CDR3 spans 17 amino acids. V lost 0 bases and J lost 7, with 18 bases in between. The germline V gene encodes CDR1 LGHNA and CDR2 YNFKEQ. CDR3 in amino acids: CASSQELPRVGGEKLFF. The CDR3 coding sequence is TGTGCCAGCAGCCAAGAGCTCCCGCGGGTTGGAGGTGAAAAACTGTTTTTT.

As concerns this clone: The junction and the germline gene differ at one end; a read error may be behind it. The chain has TRBV4-3 and TRBJ1-1; D may be TRBD1 (5 bases). The CDR3 runs 14 residues. Germline V gives CDR1 LGHNA, CDR2 YSLEER. The CDR3 is CASRQDRGDTEAFF. As DNA, the CDR3 is TGCGCCAGCAGACAAGATCGGGGGGACACTGAAGCTTTCTTT.

The rearrangement uses TRBV30 and TRBJ1-2; the match to TRBD1 covers 7 bases. The CDR3 contains 13 residues. J was trimmed by 3 bases and V by 3 bases; bases with no gene match: 4. CDR1 and CDR2 from the germline V gene are GTSNPN and SVGIG (reference sequence). This CDR3 reads CAWSPGGHYGYTF. The CDR3 coding sequence is TGTGCCTGGAGCCCAGGGGGGCACTATGGCTACACCTTC. The variable domain in full, completed from reference TRBV30 and TRBJ1-2, reads SQTIHQWPATLVQPVGSPLSLECTVEGTSNPNLYWYRQAAGRGLQLLFYSVGIGQISSEVPQNLSASRPQDRQFILSSKKLLLSDSGFYLCAWSPGGHYGYTFGSGTRLTVV.

A note on this clone: The same CDR3 also results from other DNA sequences found in this sample. V and J are TRBV14 and TRBJ1-1; the D gene is possibly TRBD1 (5 bases). Germline assignment: CDR1 SGHDN and CDR2 FVKESK. CDR3 length equals 13 residues. The V end lost 4 bases, the J end lost 3 bases, and 9 bases lay between the germline ends. The CDR3 protein is CASSPGWYTEAFF. The CDR3 DNA reads TGTGCCAGCAGCCCAGGGTGGTACACTGAAGCTTTCTTT. The full variable domain, rest sourced from reference TRBV14 and TRBJ1-1, is EAGVTQFPSHSVIEKGQTVTLRCDPISGHDNLYWYRRVMGKEIKFLLHFVKESKQDESGMPNNRFLAERTGGTYSTLKVQPAELEDSGVYFCASSPGWYTEAFFGQGTRLTVV.

This chain uses TRBV2 with TRBJ1-5; D gene unclear. V lost 1 base and J 5 bases, leaving 12 bases between the germline ends. The CDR3 spans 15 residues. Germline V CDR1 and CDR2: SNHLY, FYNNEI. CDR3 nucleotides: TGTGCCAGCAGTGAAGATGGAGGGCCATATCAGCCCCAGCATTTT. Translation gives CASSEDGGPYQPQHF.

The rearrangement links TRBV28 to TRBJ2-7, with D unclear. Looked up from germline, CDR1 is MDHEN and CDR2 is SYDVKM. V was pared by 7 bases and J by 7 bases, with 14 bases between. The CDR3 is 12 amino acids. In DNA form, the CDR3 reads TGTGCCAGCACTACCTCCACGAGGGAGCAGTACTTC. Its protein is CASTTSTREQYF.

This chain uses TRBV2 with TRBJ1-6; the match to TRBD1 covers 10 bases. J lost 8 bases, V lost 3 bases, and 7 bases had no gene match. Per germline, CDR1 SNHLY and CDR2 FYNNEI. The CDR3 runs to 16 residues. The CDR3 protein is CASSEGQGFSYSPLHF. CDR3 DNA sequence: TGTGCCAGCAGTGAGGGACAGGGGTTCAGTTATTCACCCCTCCACTTT.

The table lists this clone with a few counts. V and J are TRBV6-5 and TRBJ1-1; 9 nucleotides align to TRBD1. V was clipped by 7 bases and J by 0 bases; unmatched bases: 6. Germline CDR1 MNHEY, CDR2 SVGAGI. The CDR3 has 15 residues. CDR3 in DNA: TGTGCCAGCAACCAGGACAGGGGTATGAACACTGAAGCTTTCTTT. Encoded protein: CASNQDRGMNTEAFF.